This T cell receptor (beta chain) was identified in a study of metastatic and nonmetastatic thyroid tumors. About the study: From malignant and benign thyroid patients, repertoires in blood and in tumor or nodule tissue were compared.

The V segment lost 4 bases and the J segment 0 bases; nucleotides outside the gene matches: 6. The CDR3 has 17 residues. Germline CDR1 is DFQATT and CDR2 is SNEGSKA (reference sequence). Before thyroid surgery, none of the patients had received any treatment. Authors' processing steps: Differences in CDR3 between clinicopathological groups were drawn on to build a classifier intended to discriminate distant-metastatic papillary thyroid cancer patients. TCRdb re-analyzed the PCR reads using MiXCR. The V and J calls here are based on TCRdb, not the publication. Among approximately 15,000 clones listed, around 13% were seen once. With respect to this clone: The antigen is not known.

Overall study results and limits: Malignant tumors reportedly showed significantly higher TCR beta diversity than benign nodules in both blood and tumor.

The receptor was isolated from a female donor with papillary thyroid cancer or a benign thyroid nodule (not recorded which). Some clones in this sample may be carry-over from other donors' samples. The chain couples TRBV20-1 to TRBJ2-1; 13 bases line up with TRBD2. Sequences were obtained from tumor tissue. CDR3 DNA sequence: TGCAGTGCTACGACTAGCGGGGGGATCCTCTCCTACAATGAGCAGTTCTTC. Amino acids: CSATTSGGILSYNEQFF.